This T cell receptor (beta chain) was sequenced during a study of breast tumors, draining lymph nodes, adjacent tissues. From the multiplex PCR reads, TCRdb called clonotypes with MiXCR, one entry per CDR3 protein. The sample lists about 150,000 distinct CDR3 sequences, about a fifth occurring once. The germline V gene has CDR1 ENHRY and CDR2 SYGVKD. This CDR3 spans 12 amino acids. V shed 3 bases and J shed 7 bases, with 6 bases lying between them. Concerning this clonotype: No antigen is known for it.

The lymph nodes were axillary draining lymph nodes from breast cancer patients. Study-level results: The lymph node origin of tumor T cells was framed as consistent with a hypothesis, not demonstrated. Most tumor T cells seemingly derive from lymph node, then expand in tumor. Luminal-like breast cancer showed significantly higher tumor–nontumor repertoire similarity than basal-like. Tumors had less TCR diversity than lymph nodes, more than nontumor tissue.

The chain carries TRBV10-3 and TRBJ1-4, with D unresolved. The sample comprised axillary lymph node tissue. This receptor was obtained from a female donor with breast cancer. Some clones in this sample may be carry-over from other donors' samples. CDR3 sequence: CAISERSEKLFF. CDR3 bases: TGTGCCATCAGTGAAAGGAGTGAAAAACTGTTTTTT.